This passage covers 11 T cell receptor beta chains from one sample sequenced in a study of CD8 T cells in Susac syndrome. With random hexamers, reverse transcription was performed on 0.5 to 1 ug of RNA. TCRdb itself ran the immunoSEQ multiplex PCR reads through MiXCR, one entry per CDR3 protein. Of over 350,000 distinct CDR3 sequences in the sample, approximately 85% were seen once. Sequenced input: CD8+ T cells from PBMCs. The receptors come from a human donor with multiple sclerosis.

This chain uses TRBV11-3 with TRBJ2-5, with TRBD2 matching 9 bases. V was pared by 4 bases and J by 0 bases, with 9 bases of the junction left unmatched. CDR1 SGHNT and CDR2 YENEEA come from the germline V gene. This CDR3 contains 17 residues. CDR3 protein: CASSSGRRGGYQETQYF. CDR3 sequence (DNA): TGTGCCAGCAGCTCCGGGCGGCGGGGGGGATACCAAGAGACCCAGTACTTC.

The J gene is TRBJ1-3, the V gene TRBV11-2; D gene ambiguous. The germline V and J ends were trimmed by 4 bases and 4 bases, with 14 bases remaining between them. Germline V CDR1 and CDR2: SGHAT, FQNNGV. The CDR3 is 15 residues long. Here the CDR3 DNA reads TGTGCCAGCAGCTCTGACTCGGCGGGCGGAAACACCATATATTTT. This codes for CASSSDSAGGNTIYF.

J is TRBJ2-7 and V is TRBV18; 9 bases match TRBD1. Germline V gives CDR1 KGHSH, CDR2 LQKENI. V lost 4 bases and J lost 7; bases outside the gene matches: 11. The CDR3 runs 15 residues. DNA for the CDR3: TGTGCCAGCTCACGTTCCGGGACAGGGTTCGTTGAGCAGTACTTC. It is translated as CASSRSGTGFVEQYF.

This clonotype has just one count. The chain employs TRBV27 and TRBJ2-7; a weak D match, TRBD1 (6 bases). The CDR3 extends over 14 amino acids. V was shortened by 5 bases and J by 2 bases, with 13 bases between the two germline ends. Germline values: CDR1 MNHEY, CDR2 SMNVEV (reference sequence). The CDR3 here is CASSPQGLAYEQYF. The CDR3 nucleotides are TGTGCCAGCAGTCCCCAGGGGTTGGCCTACGAGCAGTACTTC.

The genes are TRBV4-1 and TRBJ2-1; D is unresolved. This CDR3 has 15 amino acids. Germline V lookup: CDR1 MGHRA, CDR2 YSYEKL. V shed 6 bases and J shed 10 bases, with 22 bases lying between them. CDR3 nucleotides: TGCGCCAGCAGATCCGCGACGACCGGATTTAAGGAGCAGTTCTTC. It translates to CASRSATTGFKEQFF.

This chain uses TRBV6-1 with TRBJ2-5; perhaps TRBD2 as D (6 bases). CDR3 size: 14 residues. The V gene lost 5 bases and the J gene lost 2 bases, with 12 bases spanning the gap. The germline V gene encodes CDR1 MNHNS and CDR2 SASEGT. The CDR3 protein is CASSPFGGQETQYF. The CDR3 DNA reads TGTGCCAGCAGTCCCTTTGGGGGGCAAGAGACCCAGTACTTC.

The gene calls are TRBV6-5 and TRBJ1-2; D uncertain. Trimming took 0 bases from V and 4 from J, leaving 9 bases between them. Germline V gene lookup returns CDR1 MNHEY and CDR2 SVGAGI. This CDR3 contains 14 residues. CDR3 amino acids: CASSYSIRSYGYTF. CDR3 DNA sequence: TGTGCCAGCAGTTACTCGATCCGTTCCTATGGCTACACCTTC.

The chain joins TRBV27 to TRBJ2-1, with D maybe TRBD2 (5 bases). V shed 5 bases and J shed 0 bases, with 17 bases lying between them. The CDR3 has 17 residues. Germline CDR1 and CDR2: MNHEY and SMNVEV (reference sequence). DNA of the CDR3: TGTGCCAGCAGTCCGATCTTCTTAGCGCACTCCTACAATGAGCAGTTCTTC. Amino acids: CASSPIFLAHSYNEQFF.

This rearrangement joins TRBV5-1 to TRBJ1-2; TRBD1 might be the D (6 bases). CDR1 and CDR2 from the germline V gene are SGHRS and YFSETQ. This CDR3 has 16 amino acids. Between the trimmed V and J ends, which lost 0 bases and 6 bases, there was a span of 18 bases. CDR3 DNA sequence: TGCGCCAGCAGCTTGGATTGGGGGGGCCAAGGAAATGGCTACACCTTC. It is translated as CASSLDWGGQGNGYTF.

The genes are TRBV29-1 and TRBJ2-7; D not resolved. Germline loops: CDR1 SQVTM, CDR2 ANQGSEA. The CDR3 runs 13 residues. Trimming left V 2 bases short and J 2 bases short, with 10 bases between. CDR3 DNA: TGCAGCGTTGAAATCCGATTTACCTACGAGCAGTACTTC. The encoded protein is CSVEIRFTYEQYF.

This rearrangement joins TRBV5-6 to TRBJ2-5; tentatively, D is TRBD2 (6 bases). With 0 bases removed from V and 5 bases from J, the gap between germline ends came to 11 bases. This CDR3 comprises 14 residues. Germline V gene lookup returns CDR1 SGHDT and CDR2 YYEEEE. Here the CDR3 DNA reads TGTGCCAGCAGCTTGGGGAGCGGGTTGGAGACCCAGTACTTC. Translating gives CASSLGSGLETQYF.